The present T cell receptor beta chain was sequenced within a study of T cells in Graves' hyperthyroidism and ophthalmopathy. Per the germline V gene, CDR1 is MNHNS and CDR2 is SASEGT. The CDR3 loop spans 13 amino acids. Trimming took 4 bases from V and 7 from J, leaving 13 bases between them. TCR beta CDR3 sequences were amplified from RNA transcripts. A set of HTBI primers served as the primers for a first-round RT-PCR of the TCR CDR3. Each CDR3 protein is one row after TCRdb ran MiXCR on the multiplex PCR reads. The data contain hundreds of thousands of distinct CDR3 sequences, less than 15% of them singletons. This clonotype has a count of ten or more.

Sequenced input: blood. The chain uses TRBV6-1 and TRBJ1-1; D gene uncertain. The sequence was collected from a woman younger than 35 with Graves' hyperthyroidism. CDR3 protein: CASSVRGPDEAFF. DNA for the CDR3: TGTGCCAGCAGTGTCCGGGGTCCCGATGAAGCTTTCTTT.